The 30 T cell receptor beta chains given below trace back to one sample, sequenced in a study of regulatory T cells in long-lasting Graves disease. The time point denotes: newly diagnosed GD, antithyroid drugs for less than 3 months. Scientists built the TCR library using RNA that was extracted from PBMCs. For TCR beta, libraries came from iRepertoire HTBI primers and Arm-PCR of CDR3 regions. In TCRdb, the multiplex PCR reads were re-called with MiXCR into one record per CDR3 protein. This sample has 500,000 or so distinct CDR3 sequences; around 15% occur once, and the top ten carry roughly 15%. The sample was also linked to a second study, of T cells in Graves' hyperthyroidism and ophthalmopathy.

The input for sequencing was peripheral blood mononuclear cells (PBMCs), taken at new diagnosis, from a patient treated with antithyroid drugs. These receptors originate from a woman in her forties or fifties with Graves disease.

The gene calls are TRBV30 and TRBJ2-4, with 10 bases fitting TRBD1. The junction had 10 bases not matched to a gene; V was cut back by 3 bases and J by 8 bases. The CDR3 is made up of 15 amino acids. Germline V gene data show CDR1 as GTSNPN and CDR2 as SVGIG (reference sequence). For the CDR3, the DNA is TGTGCCTGGAGACCCGGGACAGGGGCGTGGTACATTCAGTACTTC. The encoded protein is CAWRPGTGAWYIQYF.

This clonotype occurred a few times. The V and J genes are TRBV6-2 or TRBV6-3 and TRBJ2-3, with TRBD1 identical over 8 bases. J lost 1 base, V lost 5 bases, and 5 bases had no gene match. Germline V lookup: CDR1 MNHEY, CDR2 SVGEGT. The length of the CDR3 is 15 residues. The CDR3 sequence: CASSASGQGTDTQYF. CDR3 coding DNA: TGTGCCAGCAGTGCTTCGGGACAGGGCACAGATACGCAGTATTTT.

The chain is built from TRBV12-3 or TRBV12-4 and TRBJ2-5, with 9 bases lining up with TRBD1. V shed 3 bases, J shed 13 bases, and the junction held 15 bases outside the gene matches. This CDR3 spans 15 amino acids. The CDR3: CASSLGGTGRDERYF. In DNA, the CDR3 is TGTGCCAGCAGTTTGGGTGGGACAGGGAGGGACGAGCGGTACTTC.

This clonotype has a count of ten or more. The V and J genes are TRBV5-1 and TRBJ2-1; D is perhaps TRBD2 (6 bases). This CDR3 contains 12 residues. The V gene's germline CDR1 is SGHRS and CDR2 YFSETQ. V lost 4 bases and J 10 bases, leaving 12 bases between the germline ends. For the CDR3, the DNA is TGCGCCAGCAGCCCATTTGGAGGGGAGCAGTTCTTC. It encodes CASSPFGGEQFF.

The chain recombines TRBV28 with TRBJ2-1; 8 positions agree with TRBD2. The CDR3 totals 16 residues. Germline CDR1 is MDHEN and CDR2 is SYDVKM. Unmatched junction bases numbered 15, after V lost 6 bases and J lost 8 bases. In nucleotides, the CDR3 is TGTGCCAGCAGCCCCGGGCCGCTGGCGGGAGGTTATGAGCAGTTCTTC. Protein sequence: CASSPGPLAGGYEQFF.

The chain uses TRBV6-1 and TRBJ2-3, with 14 bases that match TRBD2. Germline-derived CDR1 and CDR2 are MNHNS and SASEGT. V lost 6 bases to trimming and J lost 2 bases; unmatched junction nucleotides: 4. This CDR3 spans 16 amino acids. This CDR3 is CASRGTSGSPTDTQYF. Here the CDR3 DNA reads TGTGCCAGCAGGGGGACTAGCGGGAGTCCCACAGATACGCAGTATTTT.

Ten or more counts support this clonotype. CDR3 region: CASSPVAQNKQFF. CDR3 nucleotides: TGTGCCAGCTCACCAGTAGCCCAGAATAAGCAGTTCTTC. The chain joins TRBV18 to TRBJ2-1; D is undetermined. Germline assignment: CDR1 KGHSH and CDR2 LQKENI. V shed 2 bases and J shed 11 bases, with 13 bases lying between them. The CDR3 runs 13 residues.

This clonotype was counted many times. V usage is TRBV7-9 and J usage is TRBJ2-1, with 12 bases identical to TRBD2. The CDR3 sequence is 16 residues long. Germline CDR1 is SEHNR and CDR2 is FQNEAQ (reference sequence). After removal of 5 bases from V and 2 bases from J, the junction contained 4 bases not matched to a gene. CDR3 region: CASSPGLAGPYNEQFF. The CDR3 DNA reads TGTGCCAGCAGCCCGGGACTAGCGGGCCCCTACAATGAGCAGTTCTTC.

This clonotype was counted only a few times. This rearrangement joins TRBV27 to TRBJ2-1; tentatively, D is TRBD1 or TRBD2 (5 bases each). The CDR3 runs 15 residues. Per the germline V gene, CDR1 is MNHEY and CDR2 is SMNVEV (reference sequence). The V end lost 2 bases, the J end lost 4 bases, and 12 bases lay between the germline ends. In nucleotides, the CDR3 is TGTGCCAGCAGTTTAACGGGACGCCAATACAATGAGCAGTTCTTC. Amino acid sequence: CASSLTGRQYNEQFF.

V is TRBV4-1 and J is TRBJ2-3, with a tentative D call TRBD2 (5 bases). The CDR3 is 16 residues long. The germline V and J ends were trimmed by 3 bases and 1 base, with 14 bases remaining between them. Germline V gene sequence: CDR1 MGHRA, CDR2 YSYEKL. CDR3 coding DNA: TGCGCCAGCAGCCATGTGCGGACTGAGGGCACAGATACGCAGTATTTT. It codes for CASSHVRTEGTDTQYF.

This clonotype was observed at least ten times. The chain is built from TRBV3-1 and TRBJ1-5; no firm D call. V was shortened by 0 bases and J by 5 bases, with 5 bases between the two germline ends. The CDR3 length is 13 residues. Germline CDR1 LGHDT, CDR2 YNNKEL (reference sequence). CDR3: CASSQDGDQPQHF. CDR3 nucleotide sequence: TGTGCCAGCAGCCAAGATGGAGATCAGCCCCAGCATTTT.

The sample holds many counts of this clonotype. A junction end diverges from the germline sequence, so it may reflect a read error. The rearrangement joins TRBV29-1 to TRBJ2-1; D unclear. CDR1 and CDR2 (germline): SQVTM, ANQGSEA. CDR3 size: 12 residues. The CDR3, as DNA: TGCAGCGCTAGGATTTCCTCCAATGAGCAGTTCTTC. This translates into CSARISSNEQFF.

This clonotype was observed many times. The CDR3 coding sequence is TGTGCCAGCAGCTTGGGAGTAGGACAGGGGAACACCGGGGAGCTGTTTTTT. It specifies CASSLGVGQGNTGELFF. The chain links TRBV12-3 or TRBV12-4 to TRBJ2-2; 8 nucleotides match TRBD1. V gave up 6 bases and J gave up 1 base; unmatched junction bases: 10. The CDR3 sequence is 17 residues long.

This clonotype was counted ten times or more. The V call is TRBV6-2 or TRBV6-3, the J call TRBJ2-2; 15 bases are a match to TRBD2. The CDR3 spans 19 residues. V lost 8 bases and J lost 4; bases outside the gene matches: 14. Per germline, CDR1 MNHEY and CDR2 SVGEGT. For the CDR3, the DNA is TGTGCCAGCGTTACCCTCGGACTAGCGGGAGGGCCGAGCACCGGGGAGCTGTTTTTT. Its translation is CASVTLGLAGGPSTGELFF.

At least ten counts were recorded for this clonotype. The chain has TRBV7-6 and TRBJ2-3; 9 bases are shared with TRBD1. The CDR3 has 16 residues. Trimming took 5 bases from V and 0 from J; bases not matched to a gene: 6. CDR1 is SGHVS, CDR2 FNYEAQ, per germline. CDR3 amino acids: CASSPGTGTSTDTQYF. The CDR3 DNA sequence: TGTGCCAGCAGCCCCGGGACAGGGACGAGCACAGATACGCAGTATTTT.

The V call is TRBV7-3, the J call TRBJ1-4; 7 bases map to TRBD1. The CDR3 sequence is 16 residues long. Per germline, CDR1 SGHTA and CDR2 FQGTGA. After removal of 5 bases from V and 7 bases from J, the junction contained 13 bases not matched to a gene. The CDR3 coding sequence is TGTGCCAGCAGCCCCCTCCAGGGGGTAAGTGGTGAAAAACTGTTTTTT. It yields the protein CASSPLQGVSGEKLFF.

The chain uses TRBV7-9 and TRBJ1-6; 10 bases are a match to TRBD1. CDR1 is SEHNR, CDR2 FQNEAQ, per germline (reference sequence). Losses at the gene ends were 4 bases for V and 4 bases for J; bases not matched to a gene: 7. The CDR3 runs to 17 residues. The CDR3 nucleotides are TGTGCCAGCAGCTCATTCCGGGACAGGGGTTATAATTCACCCCTCCACTTT. Its translation: CASSSFRDRGYNSPLHF.

This clonotype showed up many times. The genes are TRBV11-1 and TRBJ2-7; D gene ambiguous. This CDR3 is built from 16 residues. Per the germline V gene, CDR1 is SGHAT and CDR2 is FQDESV (reference sequence). V gave up 0 bases and J gave up 1 base, with 13 bases separating them. The CDR3 spells CASSLALADWSYEQYF. Written as DNA, the CDR3 is TGTGCCAGCAGCTTAGCGCTCGCCGACTGGTCCTACGAGCAGTACTTC.

This clonotype was found many times. The rearrangement joins TRBV5-1 to TRBJ1-2, with TRBD1 matching 8 bases. J gave up 1 base and V 6 bases, and 8 bases lay outside the gene matches. The CDR3 has 15 residues. Germline V gene data show CDR1 as SGHRS and CDR2 as YFSETQ. The chain's CDR3 is CASNSGQAHNYGYTF. The CDR3 DNA reads TGCGCCAGCAACTCGGGACAGGCTCATAACTATGGCTACACCTTC.

This clonotype was seen ten or more times. The rearrangement uses TRBV28 and TRBJ2-7, with D hard to call. The CDR3 is 14 amino acids. The V end was cut by 2 bases, the J end by 3 bases, with 11 bases between. Per germline, CDR1 MDHEN and CDR2 SYDVKM. CDR3 in amino acids: CASSLKSWGYEQYF. CDR3 sequence (DNA): TGTGCCAGCAGTTTAAAATCGTGGGGCTACGAGCAGTACTTC.

The sample holds many counts of this clonotype. The chain recombines TRBV5-1 with TRBJ2-3; 8 bases match TRBD1. The CDR3 runs to 17 residues. The trim removed 4 bases at V and 0 bases at J, leaving 10 bases unmatched. Germline loops: CDR1 SGHRS, CDR2 YFSETQ. CDR3 nucleotides: TGCGCCAGCAGCCTCGGGACAGGAGTTTCTAGCACAGATACGCAGTATTTT. Amino acids: CASSLGTGVSSTDTQYF.

The sample holds many counts of this clonotype. The rearrangement uses TRBV2 and TRBJ2-2, with TRBD1 matching 8 bases. This CDR3 is 15 amino acids long. Per the germline V gene, CDR1 is SNHLY and CDR2 is FYNNEI. V trimming: 6 bases; J trimming: 4 bases; junction bases outside the gene matches: 7. DNA of the CDR3: TGTGCCAGCAGAGGGGGACAGGCGAGCACCGGGGAGCTGTTTTTT. It codes for CASRGGQASTGELFF.

This clonotype was detected many times. CDR3 coding DNA: TGCAGTGCTAGAGATCGCGGGAGGGCCTTCAATGAGCAGTTCTTC. It encodes CSARDRGRAFNEQFF. This rearrangement joins TRBV20-1 to TRBJ2-1; 9 bases are shared with TRBD2. CDR3 length: 15 amino acids. The germline CDR1 and CDR2 sequences are DFQATT and SNEGSKA (reference sequence). Trimming cost V 0 bases and J 6 bases; bases outside gene matches: 6.

In its sample, this clonotype was seen many times. The gene calls are TRBV28 and TRBJ2-3; 7 bases agree with TRBD2. The germline CDR1 and CDR2 sequences are MDHEN and SYDVKM. This CDR3 is 14 amino acids long. The V segment lost 5 bases and the J segment 0 bases; nucleotides outside the gene matches: 2. CDR3: CASSQAGSTDTQYF. CDR3 nucleotide sequence: TGTGCCAGCAGTCAAGCGGGGAGCACAGATACGCAGTATTTT.

This clonotype was found many times. V usage is TRBV12-3 or TRBV12-4 and J usage is TRBJ1-2, with 10 bases that match TRBD1. V was pared by 1 base and J by 7 bases, with 6 bases of the junction left unmatched. The CDR3 has 15 residues. For the CDR3, the DNA is TGTGCCAGCAGTTTAGATGGACAGGGGGTGAGTGGCTACACCTTC. This codes for CASSLDGQGVSGYTF.

V usage is TRBV19 and J usage is TRBJ2-2, with D possibly matching TRBD1 (6 bases). The germline V and J ends were trimmed by 4 bases and 5 bases, with 14 bases remaining between them. CDR3 length equals 15 residues. Germline assignment: CDR1 LNHDA and CDR2 SQIVND (reference sequence). The CDR3, as DNA: TGTGCCAGTAGTACGGGACAACCGGGGACCGGGGAGCTGTTTTTT. Encoded protein: CASSTGQPGTGELFF.

CDR3 sequence (DNA): TGTGCCAGTAGGGAGACAGCATATAGCAATCAGCCCCAGCATTTT. It specifies CASRETAYSNQPQHF. V and J are TRBV19 and TRBJ1-5, with a tentative D call TRBD1 (5 bases). The CDR3 consists of 15 residues. The germline V gene has CDR1 LNHDA and CDR2 SQIVND (reference sequence). With 6 bases removed from V and 0 bases from J, the gap between germline ends came to 12 bases.

At least ten counts were recorded for this clonotype. The genes are TRBV5-5 and TRBJ1-1; 8 positions match TRBD1. Germline V gene data show CDR1 as SGHKS and CDR2 as YYEKEE (reference sequence). V was clipped by 2 bases and J by 0 bases; unmatched bases: 3. The CDR3 length is 15 residues. The CDR3 region has the DNA TGTGCCAGCAGCTTAGTACAGGGGGTGAACACTGAAGCTTTCTTT. Its protein product is CASSLVQGVNTEAFF.

As concerns this clonotype: It differs at one base from a far larger clone, so likely a read error. The rearrangement links TRBV6-4 to TRBJ1-5, with D perhaps TRBD1 (5 bases). The ends were cut back, 5 bases at V and 0 bases at J, with 20 bases in the middle. The germline CDR1 and CDR2 sequences are MRHNA and SNTAGT. The CDR3 is 18 residues long. CDR3 DNA sequence: TGTGCCAGCAGTTACCATAAGACAGTTACTAATAGCAATCAGCCCCAGCATTTT. It specifies CASSYHKTVTNSNQPQHF.

This clonotype has at least ten counts. The rearrangement uses TRBV20-1 and TRBJ2-7, with D possibly TRBD2 on 5 matching bases. V lost 1 base, J lost 1 base, and 11 bases lay in between. CDR1 is DFQATT and CDR2 is SNEGSKA in the germline V gene (reference sequence). There are 14 residues in the CDR3. This CDR3 is CSARATLASYEQYF. CDR3 nucleotide sequence: TGCAGTGCTAGAGCCACCCTAGCATCCTACGAGCAGTACTTC.